Listed here is a single TCR beta chain. Its antigen is unknown. TCRdb's table, derived via immunoSEQ multiplex PCR, lists solely in-frame clones and lacks some. The table shows approximately 93,000 clones, with roughly 85% occurring only once. The data are from a study of glioma-infiltrating T cells after dendritic cell vaccination. The study, taken as a whole, reports: Few patients contributed both blood and tumor specimens.

Time point of the sample: after dendritic cell vaccination, including at tumor progression/relapse. The V and J ends lost 3 bases and 4 bases respectively, with 11 bases between them. CDR1 is LNHDA and CDR2 is SQIVND in the germline V gene (reference sequence). This CDR3 spans 14 amino acids. The sequencing used blood, collected after dendritic cell vaccination. V usage is TRBV19 and J usage is TRBJ2-3, with D perhaps TRBD2 (5 bases). The receptor was isolated from a human donor with glioblastoma. CDR3 in DNA: TGTGCCAGTAGTATCATGGACTCCTCAGATACGCAGTATTTT. It yields the protein CASSIMDSSDTQYF. The variable domain in full, with the rest retrieved from reference TRBV19 and TRBJ2-3, is DGGITQSPKYLFRKEGQNVTLSCEQNLNHDAMYWYRQDPGQGLRLIYYSQIVNDFQKGDIAEGYSVSREKKESFPLTVTSAQKNPTAFYLCASSIMDSSDTQYFGPGTRLTVL.